These 17 T cell receptor beta chains share one sample of origin, sequenced in a study of T cell responses to AZD1222 COVID-19 vaccine. The method was immunoSEQ multiplex PCR; TCRdb's version includes in-frame clones alone and lacks a portion of them. This sample has about 110,000 clones; 80% to 85% occur once, and the top ten carry 9.4%. Here the sequenced sample was peripheral blood, taken on day 0 of AZD1222 vaccination. The receptors shown here come from an adult in good health.

This clone has only one observation. This chain links TRBV7-2 with TRBJ1-6, with D unclear. Between the trimmed V and J ends, which lost 5 bases and 9 bases, there was a span of 14 bases. This CDR3 is built from 14 residues. Germline V gene lookup returns CDR1 SGHTA and CDR2 FQGNSA. CDR3 nucleotide sequence: TGTGCCAGCAGCCCACGTCCCCCTCCTTCACCCCTCCACTTT. It encodes CASSPRPPPSPLHF.

The rearrangement links TRBV2 to TRBJ1-6, with TRBD1 matching 7 bases. This CDR3 has 15 amino acids. V dropped 7 bases and J dropped 8; count of bases not matched to a gene: 11. Germline V gene data show CDR1 as SNHLY and CDR2 as FYNNEI. The CDR3, as DNA: TGTGCCAGCATGGGGTTCGCAGGGGGGGATTCACCCCTCCACTTT. This encodes CASMGFAGGDSPLHF.

This rearrangement joins TRBV18 to TRBJ1-1; D might be TRBD1 (6 bases). This CDR3 is built from 14 residues. The V gene lost 0 bases and the J gene lost 4 bases, with 9 bases spanning the gap. In germline, CDR1 is KGHSH, CDR2 LQKENI. The CDR3 nucleotides read TGTGCCAGCTCACCACCAAACAGGGCCACTGAAGCTTTCTTT. It is translated as CASSPPNRATEAFF.

For this clone: Distinct nucleotide sequences in the sample also encode this CDR3. The chain couples TRBV6-5 to TRBJ2-7, with TRBD1 matching 9 bases. The CDR3 consists of 14 residues. The junction had 7 bases not matched to a gene; V was cut back by 6 bases and J by 4 bases. Germline V gene lookup returns CDR1 MNHEY and CDR2 SVGAGI. CDR3 sequence reads: CASSPGTGKYEQYF. The CDR3 region has the DNA TGTGCCAGCAGCCCCGGGACAGGGAAATACGAGCAGTACTTC.

This sequence joins TRBV29-1 and TRBJ1-3; D gene ambiguous. The V end lost 1 base, the J end lost 4 bases, and 11 bases lay between the germline ends. The CDR3 covers 14 residues. Per germline, CDR1 SQVTM and CDR2 ANQGSEA. The CDR3 protein is CSVEVSGSGNTIYF. The CDR3 region has the DNA TGCAGCGTTGAAGTTTCGGGGTCGGGAAACACCATATATTTT.

This clone was seen only once. J is TRBJ1-5 and V is TRBV4-1; D uncertain. Germline assignment: CDR1 MGHRA and CDR2 YSYEKL. Trimming took 0 bases from V and 4 from J, leaving 13 bases between them. This CDR3 region has 16 residues. Written as DNA, the CDR3 is TGCGCCAGCAGCCAAGAGCTCGGGCAGTTTAATCAGCCCCAGCATTTT. It codes for CASSQELGQFNQPQHF.

The genes are TRBV28 and TRBJ1-6; D is perhaps TRBD1 (5 bases). Germline CDR1 MDHEN, CDR2 SYDVKM. Trimming pared 6 bases from V and 10 bases from J, leaving 10 bases between. The CDR3 is 12 amino acids. The CDR3 nucleotides are TGTGCCAGCAGCTTACAGGTATCACCCCTCCACTTT. Protein product: CASSLQVSPLHF.

This clone has only a few counts. This chain joins TRBV4-3 and TRBJ1-2; maybe TRBD1 (5 bases). The CDR3 consists of 13 residues. Germline V gives CDR1 LGHNA, CDR2 YSLEER. V gave up 1 base and J gave up 4 bases, with 7 bases separating them. CDR3 bases: TGCGCCAGCAGCCAAGCAGGGAGCTATGGCTACACCTTC. It is translated as CASSQAGSYGYTF.

The gene calls are TRBV3-1 (or the pseudogene TRBV3-2) and TRBJ2-7; 11 bases line up with TRBD2. The CDR3 sequence is 15 residues long. From germline, CDR1 is LGHDT and CDR2 YNNKEL (reference sequence). The ends lost 1 base at V and 6 bases at J; junction bases unmatched: 5. The CDR3 DNA reads as TGTGCCAGCAGCCAAGTAGCGGGAGGGTCGGGCGAGCAGTACTTC. Protein product: CASSQVAGGSGEQYF.

The gene calls are TRBV5-5 and TRBJ1-1; TRBD1 agrees at 7 bases. Germline V gives CDR1 SGHKS, CDR2 YYEKEE (reference sequence). There are 13 residues in the CDR3. J lost 5 bases, V lost 4 bases, and 5 bases had no gene match. The CDR3: CASSQGEWTEAFF. The CDR3 bases are TGTGCCAGCAGCCAGGGGGAGTGGACTGAAGCTTTCTTT.

Here the CDR3 DNA reads TGTGCCAGCCCGGGTGACAAGAACACTGAAGCTTTCTTT. Translating it yields CASPGDKNTEAFF. The rearrangement links TRBV28 to TRBJ1-1; D is ambiguous. V lost 8 bases and J lost 1, with 11 bases in between. The CDR3 runs 13 residues. Germline CDR1 reads MDHEN; CDR2 reads SYDVKM.

This rearrangement joins TRBV5-1 to TRBJ2-7, with D hard to call. The CDR3 totals 13 residues. The V and J ends lost 2 bases and 9 bases respectively, with 15 bases between them. Germline V gene sequence: CDR1 SGHRS, CDR2 YFSETQ. The CDR3 here is CASSFDLLTSQYF. The CDR3 coding sequence is TGCGCCAGCAGCTTTGATCTACTGACTTCGCAGTACTTC.

This chain joins TRBV5-5 and TRBJ1-5; D not resolved. CDR3 size: 15 residues. CDR1 and CDR2 (germline): SGHKS, YYEKEE (reference sequence). V was trimmed by 0 bases and J by 4 bases, leaving 11 bases between them. The CDR3 DNA is TGTGCCAGCAGCTTGGCGCTATCGGCAAATCAGCCCCAGCATTTT. Its translation: CASSLALSANQPQHF.

The rearrangement joins TRBV6-2 or TRBV6-3 to TRBJ1-2, with TRBD1 as a possible D gene (5 bases). CDR3 size: 13 residues. Per the germline V gene, CDR1 is MNHEY and CDR2 is SVGEGT. V was shortened by 6 bases and J by 4 bases, with 12 bases between the two germline ends. CDR3 in DNA: TGTGCCAGCAGCCCGAACAGGACCTATGGCTACACCTTC. It specifies CASSPNRTYGYTF.

J is TRBJ2-2 and V is TRBV7-9; D may match TRBD1 or TRBD2 (6 bases each). The CDR3 spans 17 residues. The V end was cut by 0 bases, the J end by 4 bases, with 15 bases between. Germline loops: CDR1 SEHNR, CDR2 FQNEAQ (reference sequence). CDR3 region: CASSLAMPGEVTGELFF. The CDR3 DNA follows: TGTGCCAGCAGCTTAGCCATGCCAGGGGAGGTCACCGGGGAGCTGTTTTTT.

The V gene is TRBV18, the J gene TRBJ2-3; 11 nucleotides agree with TRBD2. Per germline, CDR1 KGHSH and CDR2 LQKENI. V was pared by 2 bases and J by 0 bases, with 1 base of the junction left unmatched. The CDR3 runs 16 residues. Written as DNA, the CDR3 is TGTGCCAGCTCACCATGGACTAGCGGGAGCACAGATACGCAGTATTTT. Translating it yields CASSPWTSGSTDTQYF.

The chain carries TRBV28 and TRBJ2-7, with 7 bases matching TRBD1. CDR1 MDHEN and CDR2 SYDVKM come from the germline V gene. Trimming took 4 bases from V and 2 from J; bases not matched to a gene: 11. The CDR3 sequence is 16 residues long. The CDR3 reads CASSSADRASTYEQYF. Here the CDR3 DNA reads TGTGCCAGCAGTTCGGCCGACAGGGCCTCAACCTACGAGCAGTACTTC.